This TCR beta chain was documented in a study of CD8 T cells in ankylosing spondylitis. General study findings and limits: Disease-associated clonotypes exhibited CD8+ identity and were relatively infrequent in peripheral blood. Reports of some motif variants in reactive arthritis synovial fluid and blood predate this one. What appeared characteristic of ankylosing spondylitis blood was a TCR beta motif of eight highly homologous variants.

CDR3 size: 14 residues. Trimming stripped 6 bases from V and 0 bases from J, with 11 bases between. Only a few counts were recorded for this clonotype. Its antigen is as yet unknown. A quantitative 5'-RACE method, one with molecular barcodes, was used to make TCR beta libraries. MiXCR was run by TCRdb on the 5' RACE reads, yielding one entry per CDR3 protein. Here the sample spans fewer than 750,000 distinct CDR3 sequences, around 20% being singletons. The sequence came from a male donor with ankylosing spondylitis. This chain uses TRBV12-3 or TRBV12-4 with TRBJ1-1; D uncertain. The specimen sequenced was blood, either unsorted or a sorted T cell fraction (not recorded which). CDR3 nucleotide sequence: TGTGCCAGCAGCGGTTTTACTCTGAACACTGAAGCTTTCTTT. Translated, it gives CASSGFTLNTEAFF.